These T cell receptor beta chains were read from a single sample in a study of blood T cell repertoires in COVID-19. Sequenced by immunoSEQ multiplex PCR; TCRdb stores in-frame clones only, minus some. The sample records 40,000 or so clones, around 90% being singletons. The sample taken for sequencing was peripheral blood. These receptors all come from a human donor in a cohort sampled during active COVID-19. The CDR3 runs from the conserved cysteine through the conserved F or W. The D gene is left open where the match is weak. Only part of the rows carry a size: once, few, many, or a class if the clone is expanded.

D gene	V gene	clone size	J gene	CDR3 DNA	CDR3 protein
.	TRBV19	.	TRBJ1-1	TGTGCCAGTAGTATATCGCGGACAGCGAACACTGAAGCTTTCTTT	CASSISRTANTEAFF
.	TRBV6-6	.	TRBJ2-7	TGTGCCAGCAGTTACTCTCCACAGGGCTCCTCCTACGAGCAGTACTTC	CASSYSPQGSSYEQYF
TRBD1	TRBV23-1	.	TRBJ1-2	TGCGCCAGCAGTCAATTCGGCAGGGGGTCTGGCTACACCTTC	CASSQFGRGSGYTF
.	TRBV2	.	TRBJ1-2	TGTGCCAGCAGTGAGGGCCAGTTCTATGGCTACACCTTC	CASSEGQFYGYTF
.	TRBV11-2	.	TRBJ1-1	TGTGCCAGCAGCTCCCTCAGGCAGGACACTGAAGCTTTCTTT	CASSSLRQDTEAFF
.	TRBV7-9	.	TRBJ1-1	TGTGCCAGCAGCTTAGGACCGGGTAACACTGAAGCTTTCTTT	CASSLGPGNTEAFF
TRBD1	TRBV11-2	.	TRBJ2-7	TGTGCCAGCAGCTTAGAAGCTTATGGGACAGGGCCTCACGAGCAGTACTTC	CASSLEAYGTGPHEQYF
TRBD1	TRBV9	.	TRBJ1-4	TGTGCCAGCAGCGTAGCTACGACAGGGGGCCGCGAAAAACTGTTTTTT	CASSVATTGGREKLFF
TRBD1	TRBV6-2/TRBV6-3	.	TRBJ1-2	TGTGCCAGCAGTTACTCGCCAGGGGGCGGCTACACCTTC	CASSYSPGGGYTF
.	TRBV7-9	.	TRBJ1-3	TGTGCCCTCGGGAAGGCTGGAAACACCATATATTTT	CALGKAGNTIYF
TRBD1	TRBV5-6	.	TRBJ1-2	TGTGCCAGCAGCTTATACAGGGGCGCCGGGGGCTACACCTTC	CASSLYRGAGGYTF
.	TRBV9	.	TRBJ1-3	TGTGCCAGCAGCGATCCCAGGGGTAGCTCTGGAAACACCATATATTTT	CASSDPRGSSGNTIYF
TRBD2	TRBV4-3	.	TRBJ2-3	TGCGCCAGCAGCCAAGATGCCGGGGGGGCTTGGTTCACAGATACGCAGTATTTT	CASSQDAGGAWFTDTQYF
TRBD1	TRBV6-2/TRBV6-3	.	TRBJ1-1	TGTGCCAGCAGTCCCTTTGGGACAGGGAACACTGAAGCTTTCTTT	CASSPFGTGNTEAFF
TRBD2	TRBV6-2/TRBV6-3	few	TRBJ2-4	TGTGCCAGCAGCTTCGGGGGGGCCAGTGGCATTCAGTACTTC	CASSFGGASGIQYF
.	TRBV9	.	TRBJ1-3	TGTGCCAGCAGCGCAGGGGTAGGAAACACCATATATTTT	CASSAGVGNTIYF
.	TRBV11-2	.	TRBJ1-1	TGTGCCAGCAGCTTTTCAGACAGCCTTGAAGCTTTCTTT	CASSFSDSLEAFF
.	TRBV18	.	TRBJ1-3	TGTGCCAGCTTACAGAGCTCTGGAAACACCATATATTTT	CASLQSSGNTIYF
TRBD2	TRBV11-2	.	TRBJ2-3	TGTGCCAGCAGCCCCAATCGGGGGGGGCGGACAGATACGCAGTATTTT	CASSPNRGGRTDTQYF
.	TRBV11-2	.	TRBJ2-7	TGTGCCAGCAGCTTTTTGGGCACCTACTACGAGCAGTACTTC	CASSFLGTYYEQYF
.	TRBV3-1/TRBV3-2	.	TRBJ1-5	TGTGCCAGCAGCCACCAGAATCAGCCCCAGCATTTT	CASSHQNQPQHF
TRBD1	TRBV5-4	once	TRBJ1-1	TGTGCCAGCAGCACTTCCGGACAGGGGGCCCTCCCCGGAACTGAAGCTTTCTTT	CASSTSGQGALPGTEAFF
.	TRBV11-2	.	TRBJ1-6	TGTGCCAGCAGCTTGACAGGCCAGGGGACACCCCTCCACTTT	CASSLTGQGTPLHF
.	TRBV6-6	.	TRBJ1-6	TGTGCCAGCAGTTACTCGGTTGCAGGTGGAAATTCACCCCTCCACTTT	CASSYSVAGGNSPLHF
.	TRBV7-9	few	TRBJ1-4	TGTGCCAGCAGCTTCGGGGGATTAGCTAATGAAAAACTGTTTTTT	CASSFGGLANEKLFF
TRBD1	TRBV6-5	.	TRBJ1-4	TGTGCCAGCACATTTAGGGGACAGAGTGAAAAACTGTTTTTT	CASTFRGQSEKLFF
TRBD1	TRBV27	.	TRBJ2-1	TGTGCCAGCAGTGGGATGTGGACAGGGTGGTCGAATGAGCAGTTCTTC	CASSGMWTGWSNEQFF
.	TRBV18	.	TRBJ1-5	TGTGCCAGCTCACCAGGGGGCACTGCGGGCAATCAGCCCCAGCATTTT	CASSPGGTAGNQPQHF
.	TRBV11-2	.	TRBJ1-1	TGTGCCAGCAGCTTAGCCCCTAGGGGGAAGTTAGGGGCTGAAGCTTTCTTT	CASSLAPRGKLGAEAFF
TRBD2	TRBV5-1	.	TRBJ2-1	TGCGCCAGCAGCCCCCTAACTAGCGGGGGCTCCAATGAGCAGTTCTTC	CASSPLTSGGSNEQFF
.	TRBV6-6	.	TRBJ1-4	TGTGCCAGCAGTAGGGGTGAAAAACTGTTTTTT	CASSRGEKLFF
.	TRBV11-2	.	TRBJ1-5	TGTGCCAGCAGCACAGGGCCAGCTCAGCCCCAGCATTTT	CASSTGPAQPQHF
TRBD1	TRBV13	.	TRBJ1-1	TGTGCCAGCAGCCTCCGACCGGGACAGCCCAACTGGGGCACTGAAGCTTTCTTT	CASSLRPGQPNWGTEAFF
TRBD1	TRBV11-2	once	TRBJ2-5	TGTGCCAGCAGCCTATTCCGGTTGGACAGGGGAAAGGAGGAGACCCAGTACTTC	CASSLFRLDRGKEETQYF
.	TRBV4-1	.	TRBJ1-2	TGCGCCACCGGCTCAGGCAGGGTGGACTATGGCTACACCTTC	CATGSGRVDYGYTF
.	TRBV5-1	.	TRBJ1-6	TGCGCCAGCAGCCCGCGGCCCGACAGAACAAATTCACCCCTCCACTTT	CASSPRPDRTNSPLHF
TRBD2	TRBV3-1/TRBV3-2	.	TRBJ2-7	TGTGCCAGCAGCCAAGTTACTAGCGGGGACGAGCAGTACTTC	CASSQVTSGDEQYF
.	TRBV13	.	TRBJ2-7	TGTGCCAGCAGCTTTGGACTATCCGAGCAGTACTTC	CASSFGLSEQYF
.	TRBV7-2	few	TRBJ1-5	TGTGCCAGCAGCGTCGTGGTCGGCGGTTGGCAGCCCCAGCATTTT	CASSVVVGGWQPQHF
.	TRBV11-2	.	TRBJ2-7	TGTGCCAGCAGCTATCGGGAGGAGCAGTACTTC	CASSYREEQYF
.	TRBV4-1	.	TRBJ1-2	TGCGCCAGCAGCCAAGATTCCGCGTATGGCTACACCTTC	CASSQDSAYGYTF
TRBD1	TRBV6-6	few	TRBJ1-6	TGTGCCAGCAGTTACCGGGACAGGAATTCACCCCTCCACTTT	CASSYRDRNSPLHF
.	TRBV5-1	.	TRBJ1-5	TGCGCCAGCAGCTTGGCCCCCAGGCAGCCCCAGCATTTT	CASSLAPRQPQHF
TRBD1	TRBV18	.	TRBJ2-7	TGTGCCAGCTCACCACTATCCGGGACAGGGGGTGTCTACGAGCAGTACTTC	CASSPLSGTGGVYEQYF
TRBD1	TRBV19	once	TRBJ1-1	TGTGCCAGTAGTCTCAGGGGGCCAGGGGACACTGAAGCTTTCTTT	CASSLRGPGDTEAFF
TRBD1	TRBV10-2	.	TRBJ2-7	TGCGCCAGCAGTGAAGGGACAGGCTCCTACGAGCAGTACTTC	CASSEGTGSYEQYF
.	TRBV4-3	.	TRBJ1-2	TGCGCCAGCAGCCAAGATAATGGAGGGGCCGGGGGCTACACCTTC	CASSQDNGGAGGYTF
TRBD2	TRBV9	.	TRBJ2-1	TGTGCCAGCAGCGTAGCGGCTAGCGGGGGGCCGCACCCCTACAATGAGCAGTTCTTC	CASSVAASGGPHPYNEQFF
.	TRBV19	.	TRBJ1-5	TGTGCCAGTAGTATAGTAGGAGGAGGGAACAATCAGCCCCAGCATTTT	CASSIVGGGNNQPQHF
TRBD1	TRBV2	.	TRBJ1-4	TGTGCCAGCAGTCACCTCCGGGACAGGTCCACCTCTATTAATGAAAAACTGTTTTTT	CASSHLRDRSTSINEKLFF
.	TRBV24-1	.	TRBJ1-5	TGTGCCACCAGTGAAGGGGATACAGTAATAAATCAGCCCCAGCATTTT	CATSEGDTVINQPQHF